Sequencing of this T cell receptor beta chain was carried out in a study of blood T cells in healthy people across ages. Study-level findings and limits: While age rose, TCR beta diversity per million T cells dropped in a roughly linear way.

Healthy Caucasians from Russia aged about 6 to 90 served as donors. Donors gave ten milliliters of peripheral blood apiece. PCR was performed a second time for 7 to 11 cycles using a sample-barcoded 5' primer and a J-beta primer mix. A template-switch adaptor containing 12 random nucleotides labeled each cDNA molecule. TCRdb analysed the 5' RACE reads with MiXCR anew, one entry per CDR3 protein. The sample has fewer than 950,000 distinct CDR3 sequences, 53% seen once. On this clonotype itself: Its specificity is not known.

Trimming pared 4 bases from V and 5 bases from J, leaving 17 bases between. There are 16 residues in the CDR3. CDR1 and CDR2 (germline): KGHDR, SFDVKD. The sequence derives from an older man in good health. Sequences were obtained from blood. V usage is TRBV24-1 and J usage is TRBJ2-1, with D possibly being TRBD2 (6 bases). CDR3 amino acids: CATSDRAGGLHNEQFF. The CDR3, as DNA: TGTGCCACCAGTGACCGAGCGGGTGGCTTGCACAATGAGCAGTTCTTC.